Shown below are 27 T cell receptor beta chains from a single sample sequenced in a study of a mutant IDH1 vaccine in newly diagnosed glioma. Time point described: baseline, week 1 (first vaccination visit). Treatment described: pre-vaccination baseline after standard-of-care therapy. Libraries were prepared by immunoSEQ multiplex PCR; TCRdb keeps only in-frame clonotypes and omits some of them. The sample contains about 98,000 clones, roughly 89% of which appear only once. The material sequenced was PBMCs, taken from a glioma patient treated with radiotherapy, temozolomide or both. All receptors derive from a woman between 50 and 59 years old with glioma.

This rearrangement joins TRBV4-2 to TRBJ2-1; possible D gene TRBD2, 6 bases. Germline V CDR1 and CDR2: LGHNA, YNFKEQ. This CDR3 is built from 15 residues. The V gene lost 0 bases and the J gene lost 14 bases, with 20 bases spanning the gap. CDR3 residues: CASSQDSGRTPSKFF. DNA of the CDR3: TGTGCCAGCAGCCAAGATTCAGGGAGGACGCCCTCGAAGTTCTTC.

This chain connects TRBV6-1 to TRBJ1-1; D uncertain. The V end lost 7 bases, the J end lost 14 bases, and 20 bases lay between the germline ends. This CDR3 region has 12 residues. Per the germline V gene, CDR1 is MNHNS and CDR2 is SASEGT. The CDR3 protein is CASIDTSGIKFF. CDR3 in DNA: TGTGCCAGCATTGACACTTCGGGCATAAAGTTCTTT.

J is TRBJ2-1 and V is TRBV15; maybe TRBD2 (5 bases). V was trimmed by 8 bases and J by 1 base, leaving 9 bases between them. Germline V gene sequence: CDR1 LNHNV, CDR2 YYDKDF (reference sequence). The CDR3 is 13 amino acids. DNA of the CDR3: TGTGCCACCGTCGAGGGTTCCTACAATGAGCAGTTCTTC. As protein: CATVEGSYNEQFF.

About this clone itself: The junction does not match germline at one end; this may be a read error. The V and J genes are TRBV4-1 and TRBJ2-5, with 9 nucleotides matching TRBD2. The CDR3 has 14 residues. Germline V gene lookup returns CDR1 MGHRA and CDR2 YSYEKL. As DNA, the CDR3 is TGCGCCAGCAGACAAGCGGGAGGTTCCGAGACCCAGTACTTC. Amino acids: CASRQAGGSETQYF.

This sequence joins TRBV6-6 and TRBJ2-4, with TRBD1 identical over 9 bases. The CDR3 contains 15 residues. The junction had 5 bases not matched to a gene; V was cut back by 7 bases and J by 1 base. Germline V lookup: CDR1 MNHNY, CDR2 SVGAGI (reference sequence). The DNA for the CDR3 is TGTGCCAGCACCTCGACAGGGGGTGCCAAAAACATTCAGTACTTC. It translates to CASTSTGGAKNIQYF.

The chain couples TRBV5-1 to TRBJ2-7, with D maybe TRBD2 (5 bases). CDR3 length equals 13 residues. Germline CDR1 and CDR2: SGHRS and YFSETQ. Trimming took off 0 bases at V and 2 bases at J, with 6 bases between the two ends. CDR3 nucleotide sequence: TGCGCCAGCAGCTTGGGAGGGACCTACGAGCAGTACTTC. Its translation is CASSLGGTYEQYF. Combining the CDR3 with reference TRBV5-1 and TRBJ2-7 gives the whole variable domain KAGVTQTPRYLIKTRGQQVTLSCSPISGHRSVSWYQQTPGQGLQFLFEYFSETQRNKGNFPGRFSGRQFSNSRSEMNVSTLELGDSALYLCASSLGGTYEQYFGPGTRLTVT.

The CDR3 DNA is TGTGCCAGCAGCAAAGCGCTAGGTAGCGGGAGTCTTGACAATGAGCAGTTCTTC. This encodes CASSKALGSGSLDNEQFF. The chain links TRBV21-1 to TRBJ2-1; TRBD2 is the table's D call, not checked against the DNA. TRBV21-1 is a listed pseudogene. CDR3 length equals 18 residues.

The chain links TRBV19 to TRBJ2-5, with D hard to call. The germline V and J ends were trimmed by 1 base and 1 base, with 16 bases remaining between them. Per the germline V gene, CDR1 is LNHDA and CDR2 is SQIVND (reference sequence). The CDR3 runs to 17 residues. The CDR3 is CASSIVVRVSSQETQYF. CDR3 coding DNA: TGTGCCAGTAGTATAGTGGTCCGTGTATCAAGCCAAGAGACCCAGTACTTC.

J is TRBJ2-7 and V is TRBV28; 9 bases line up with TRBD1. Losses at the gene ends were 4 bases for V and 7 bases for J; bases not matched to a gene: 8. Germline V gene data show CDR1 as MDHEN and CDR2 as SYDVKM. This CDR3 region has 14 residues. The CDR3 region has the DNA TGTGCCAGCAGTTCGGGACAGGGACGGGGGGAGCAGTACTTC. Translated, it gives CASSSGQGRGEQYF.

DNA of the CDR3: TGTGCCAGCAGCTTAGTAGGGTTGGATGGCTACACCTTC. Its protein is CASSLVGLDGYTF. The chain combines TRBV7-9 with TRBJ1-2; D remains unclear. Trimming took off 1 base at V and 6 bases at J, with 9 bases between the two ends. The CDR3 contains 13 residues. The germline gives CDR1 SEHNR, CDR2 FQNEAQ (reference sequence).

The rearrangement uses TRBV28 and TRBJ1-1, with D possibly TRBD1 on 5 matching bases. The length of the CDR3 is 14 residues. Trimming shortened V by 2 bases and J by 6 bases, and 13 bases separated the two germline ends. Germline CDR1 reads MDHEN; CDR2 reads SYDVKM. DNA of the CDR3: TGTGCCAGCAGTTTAGACAGCCTTCTCGCTGAAGCTTTCTTT. Translating gives CASSLDSLLAEAFF.

The chain's CDR3 is CASSLGGRSGANVLTF. The CDR3 DNA reads TGTGCCAGCAGCTTAGGCGGGAGATCTGGGGCCAACGTCCTGACTTTC. V gene TRBV7-3 combines with J gene TRBJ2-6, with 7 nucleotides matching TRBD2. V trimming: 2 bases; J trimming: 1 base; junction bases outside the gene matches: 2. Germline CDR1 is SGHTA and CDR2 is FQGTGA. The CDR3 has 16 amino acids.

This clone is a singleton in its sample. V is TRBV7-3 and J is TRBJ2-1; 8 bases line up with TRBD2. J was trimmed by 0 bases and V by 5 bases; bases with no gene match: 9. Germline CDR1 SGHTA, CDR2 FQGTGA. The CDR3 spans 17 residues. CDR3 DNA sequence: TGTGCCAGCAGCCTGCAACTAGCGGCCTTCTCCTACAATGAGCAGTTCTTC. Protein: CASSLQLAAFSYNEQFF. The entire variable domain, with the rest obtained from reference TRBV7-3 and TRBJ2-1, is as follows: GAGVSQTPSNKVTEKGKYVELRCDPISGHTALYWYRQSLGQGPEFLIYFQGTGAADDSGLPNDRFFAVRPEGSVSTLKIQRTERGDSAVYLCASSLQLAAFSYNEQFFGPGTRLTVL.

The V and J genes are TRBV9 and TRBJ2-5, with 8 nucleotides matching TRBD2. This CDR3 contains 15 residues. The germline V gene encodes CDR1 SGDLS and CDR2 YYNGEE. The junction had 13 bases not matched to a gene; V was cut back by 7 bases and J by 5 bases. The CDR3 here is CASCSSGRNRETQYF. The DNA of the CDR3 is TGTGCCAGCTGTAGCAGCGGGAGAAATCGGGAGACCCAGTACTTC.

The chain has TRBV5-5 and TRBJ2-5; D may be TRBD1 (6 bases). The V end was cut by 4 bases, the J end by 0 bases, with 10 bases between. The CDR3 is 14 residues long. Germline V gene sequence: CDR1 SGHKS, CDR2 YYEKEE (reference sequence). The CDR3 reads CASSVTGDQETQYF. In nucleotides, the CDR3 is TGTGCCAGCAGCGTGACAGGAGACCAAGAGACCCAGTACTTC.

This clone came up once. V is TRBV27 and J is TRBJ1-5; tentative D call: TRBD1 (5 bases). Per the germline V gene, CDR1 is MNHEY and CDR2 is SMNVEV (reference sequence). The CDR3 totals 14 residues. V shed 8 bases and J shed 2 bases, with 13 bases lying between them. The DNA for the CDR3 is TGTGCCAGCCGGATGGGGGTAGGCAATCAGCCCCAGCATTTT. Its protein is CASRMGVGNQPQHF.

The chain uses TRBV5-1 and TRBJ2-3, with TRBD1 matching over 8 bases. The CDR3 contains 14 residues. Per germline, CDR1 SGHRS and CDR2 YFSETQ. The V gene end was trimmed by 7 bases and the J gene end by 0 bases; junction bases not matched to a gene: 4. CDR3 sequence: CASGRDRSTDTQYF. In DNA, the CDR3 is TGCGCCAGCGGCAGGGACAGGAGCACAGATACGCAGTATTTT.

The chain has TRBV6-1 and TRBJ1-1; D is unresolved. CDR3 length: 15 amino acids. Trimming shortened V by 6 bases and J by 0 bases, and 14 bases separated the two germline ends. Germline V gene data show CDR1 as MNHNS and CDR2 as SASEGT. DNA of the CDR3: TGTGCCAGCAGAGGAAGGGCGACCATGAACACTGAAGCTTTCTTT. Translating it yields CASRGRATMNTEAFF.

The rearrangement joins TRBV27 to TRBJ2-2; 9 nucleotides match TRBD1. J lost 2 bases, V lost 1 base, and 2 bases had no gene match. The CDR3 is 16 residues long. The V gene's germline CDR1 is MNHEY and CDR2 SMNVEV (reference sequence). CDR3 region: CASSLWTGANTGELFF. DNA of the CDR3: TGTGCCAGCAGTTTATGGACAGGGGCCAACACCGGGGAGCTGTTTTTT.

This clone was observed once. The chain joins TRBV19 to TRBJ1-1; possibly TRBD1 for D (5 bases). V was cut by 7 bases and J by 4 bases, with 22 bases left in between. The CDR3 totals 16 residues. In germline, CDR1 is LNHDA, CDR2 SQIVND (reference sequence). DNA of the CDR3: TGTGCCAGTACCCCCCCTCTCCAGGGTTGGACCACTGAAGCTTTCTTT. Translation gives CASTPPLQGWTTEAFF. Full variable domain (missing parts from reference TRBV19 and TRBJ1-1): DGGITQSPKYLFRKEGQNVTLSCEQNLNHDAMYWYRQDPGQGLRLIYYSQIVNDFQKGDIAEGYSVSREKKESFPLTVTSAQKNPTAFYLCASTPPLQGWTTEAFFGQGTRLTVV.

The J gene is TRBJ2-1, the V gene TRBV7-8; D is unresolved. V lost 5 bases, J lost 1 base, and 18 bases lay in between. Germline CDR1 and CDR2: SGHVS and FQNEAQ. The CDR3 has 17 residues. The CDR3 DNA reads TGTGCCAGCAGCCCCGGGTCTCGGGCCGAATCCTACAATGAGCAGTTCTTC. Protein product: CASSPGSRAESYNEQFF.

In this sample, this clone turned up once. The chain is built from TRBV29-1 and TRBJ2-7; possible D gene TRBD1, 6 bases. Trimming shortened V by 6 bases and J by 3 bases, and 12 bases separated the two germline ends. CDR3 length equals 12 residues. Germline V lookup: CDR1 SQVTM, CDR2 ANQGSEA. The DNA for the CDR3 is TGCAGCGTACACGACAGGTACTACGAGCAGTACTTC. Its protein product is CSVHDRYYEQYF.

The chain is built from TRBV5-1 and TRBJ1-1; D is uncertain. CDR1 and CDR2 (germline): SGHRS, YFSETQ. The CDR3 runs to 13 residues. With 0 bases removed from V and 5 bases from J, the gap between germline ends came to 8 bases. CDR3 nucleotides: TGCGCCAGCAGCTTGGACACTCAAACTGAAGCTTTCTTT. It translates to CASSLDTQTEAFF. Full variable domain (outside the CDR3, taken from reference TRBV5-1 and TRBJ1-1): KAGVTQTPRYLIKTRGQQVTLSCSPISGHRSVSWYQQTPGQGLQFLFEYFSETQRNKGNFPGRFSGRQFSNSRSEMNVSTLELGDSALYLCASSLDTQTEAFFGQGTRLTVV.

The rearrangement links TRBV25-1 to TRBJ2-1, with 8 bases matching TRBD2. Germline trimming cut 7 bases from V and 0 bases from J; bases unmatched to any gene: 5. The V gene's germline CDR1 is MGHDK and CDR2 SYGVNS. The CDR3 contains 15 residues. The CDR3 reads CASTRSGSSYNEQFF. The CDR3 DNA is TGTGCCAGCACCCGAAGCGGGAGCTCCTACAATGAGCAGTTCTTC.

The chain employs TRBV7-3 and TRBJ2-1, with TRBD2 identical over 11 bases. This CDR3 has 17 residues. CDR1 SGHTA and CDR2 FQGTGA come from the germline V gene. Trimming removed 3 bases from V and 7 bases from J; junction bases left unmatched: 11. CDR3 coding DNA: TGTGCCAGCAGCTTGGGAACTAGCGGGAGCTTTGGGAATGAGCAGTTCTTC. Protein sequence: CASSLGTSGSFGNEQFF. The entire variable domain, with the rest obtained from reference TRBV7-3 and TRBJ2-1, is as follows: GAGVSQTPSNKVTEKGKYVELRCDPISGHTALYWYRQSLGQGPEFLIYFQGTGAADDSGLPNDRFFAVRPEGSVSTLKIQRTERGDSAVYLCASSLGTSGSFGNEQFFGPGTRLTVL.

The rearrangement joins TRBV5-1 to TRBJ2-2, with D unresolved. Looked up from germline, CDR1 is SGHRS and CDR2 is YFSETQ. V gave up 0 bases and J gave up 5 bases, with 20 bases separating them. This CDR3 comprises 18 residues. The CDR3 sequence: CASSLDARRALGTGELFF. The DNA for the CDR3 is TGCGCCAGCAGCTTGGATGCGCGTAGGGCCTTGGGGACCGGGGAGCTGTTTTTT. Using reference TRBV5-1 and TRBJ2-2 for the parts outside the CDR3, the full variable domain is KAGVTQTPRYLIKTRGQQVTLSCSPISGHRSVSWYQQTPGQGLQFLFEYFSETQRNKGNFPGRFSGRQFSNSRSEMNVSTLELGDSALYLCASSLDARRALGTGELFFGEGSRLTVL.

The chain couples TRBV6-4 to TRBJ2-7; no clear D gene. CDR1 is MRHNA and CDR2 is SNTAGT in the germline V gene. Trimming left V 7 bases short and J 3 bases short, with 13 bases between. This CDR3 region has 13 residues. The CDR3 region is CASMAKTVYEQYF. The CDR3 coding sequence is TGTGCCAGCATGGCCAAAACCGTCTACGAGCAGTACTTC.